These 8 T cell receptor beta chains were sequenced from one sample in a study of cytomegalovirus exposure and HLA in healthy donors. PCR employed 60 Vbeta and 13 Jbeta primers. TCRdb keeps only in-frame clones here, not all; method: immunoSEQ multiplex PCR. This table has under 200,000 clones, over 80% appearing once. The sequenced material came from PBMCs. The receptors shown here come from a male donor in good health and CMV-seropositive.

This rearrangement joins TRBV7-2 to TRBJ2-1; TRBD2 is a possible D gene (6 bases). Trimming stripped 0 bases from V and 9 bases from J, with 9 bases between. CDR3 length: 13 residues. Germline assignment: CDR1 SGHTA and CDR2 FQGNSA. CDR3 sequence (DNA): TGTGCCAGCAGCTTAGCGGGAGGACGTGAGCAGTTCTTC. This encodes CASSLAGGREQFF. Variable domain in full (rest from reference TRBV7-2 and TRBJ2-1): GAGVSQSPSNKVTEKGKDVELRCDPISGHTALYWYRQSLGQGLEFLIYFQGNSAPDKSGLPSDRFSAERTGGSVSTLTIQRTQQEDSAVYLCASSLAGGREQFFGPGTRLTVL.

The V and J genes are TRBV19 and TRBJ2-2; 8 bases map to TRBD1. The germline CDR1 and CDR2 sequences are LNHDA and SQIVND (reference sequence). V dropped 5 bases and J dropped 1; count of bases not matched to a gene: 3. The length of the CDR3 is 15 residues. The chain's CDR3 is CASSETGVNTGELFF. Written as DNA, the CDR3 is TGTGCCAGTAGTGAGACAGGGGTGAACACCGGGGAGCTGTTTTTT.

This clone was picked up one time. The chain carries TRBV5-1 and TRBJ2-7, with D possibly matching TRBD2 (5 bases). Trimming stripped 0 bases from V and 0 bases from J, with 22 bases between. The CDR3 is 19 amino acids. The germline gives CDR1 SGHRS, CDR2 YFSETQ. As DNA, the CDR3 is TGCGCCAGCAGCTTGGTGGTGACAAAAGTCCCAGAGGGCTCCTACGAGCAGTACTTC. It codes for CASSLVVTKVPEGSYEQYF.

This chain connects TRBV5-1 to TRBJ1-1, with D possibly being TRBD1 (6 bases). The CDR3 runs 12 residues. V gave up 6 bases and J gave up 10 bases, with 16 bases separating them. Germline V gene sequence: CDR1 SGHRS, CDR2 YFSETQ. The CDR3 spells CASTYGGRPAFF. The CDR3 DNA sequence: TGCGCCAGCACGTATGGGGGCAGGCCAGCTTTCTTT.

As concerns this clone: The junction differs from germline at one of its ends, possibly a read error. V and J are TRBV6-6 and TRBJ2-7, with 7 bases aligning to TRBD1. Germline V lookup: CDR1 MNHNY, CDR2 SVGAGI (reference sequence). This CDR3 region has 14 residues. CDR3 residues: CASSNSGQKYEQYF. DNA for the CDR3: TGTGCCAGCAGTAACTCGGGACAGAAATACGAGCAGTACTTC.

This chain connects TRBV5-1 to TRBJ2-1; 7 bases align to TRBD1. Germline trimming cut 7 bases from V and 6 bases from J; bases unmatched to any gene: 10. The CDR3 contains 14 residues. CDR1 is SGHRS, CDR2 YFSETQ, per germline. The CDR3 region is CASGRDSFGNEQFF. DNA of the CDR3: TGCGCCAGCGGCCGGGACAGTTTCGGCAATGAGCAGTTCTTC.

The gene calls are TRBV4-3 and TRBJ1-3, with a weak D call TRBD1 (6 bases). Per germline, CDR1 LGHNA and CDR2 YSLEER. Trimming shortened V by 3 bases and J by 4 bases, and 19 bases separated the two germline ends. CDR3 length: 17 residues. CDR3 DNA sequence: TGCGCCAGCAGCCAGGCCGGGGGGGGGCCAGAAGGAAACACCATATATTTT. Residues: CASSQAGGGPEGNTIYF.

The chain couples TRBV28 to TRBJ1-6; 7 positions match TRBD1. The CDR3 is made up of 15 amino acids. CDR1 and CDR2 (germline): MDHEN, SYDVKM. Trimming cost V 7 bases and J 10 bases; bases outside gene matches: 13. The CDR3 here is CASIPPTGSRSPLHF. CDR3 DNA: TGTGCCAGCATCCCCCCGACAGGGAGCAGATCACCCCTCCACTTT.